Included here is one T cell receptor (beta chain) sequence, with context. Its antigen is as yet unknown. CDR1 and CDR2 from the germline V gene are SQVTM and ANQGSEA. With 3 bases removed from V and 0 bases from J, the gap between germline ends came to 8 bases. The CDR3 has 13 residues. This entry comes from a study of neoadjuvant nivolumab and ipilimumab in lung cancer. The assay was immunoSEQ multiplex PCR, and TCRdb's table has in-frame clones only and misses some. Here the sample spans tens of thousands of clones, more than 70% being singletons. Study-wide results and limits: Only a small number of samples underwent TCR sequencing.

The chain links TRBV29-1 to TRBJ1-2, with no clear D. The source was peripheral blood, collected before neoadjuvant nivolumab, alone or with ipilimumab. The origin of this receptor is an adult with non-small cell lung cancer. CDR3 protein: CSVEKLSNYGYTF. In DNA, the CDR3 is TGCAGCGTTGAGAAGCTTTCTAACTATGGCTACACCTTC.